This T cell receptor beta chain was sequenced during a study of blood T cell repertoires in COVID-19 (dated by TCRdb to 2019 to 2021). For the study in its entirety: Samples covering the acute and convalescent phases of COVID-19 were provided by collaborators in the United States, Italy and Spain. Subjects who had been exposed to COVID-19, were actively infected with it, or had recovered from it provided the deeply sampled blood TCRbeta repertoires that made up the dataset. HLA class I and class II types, where available, came from metadata supplied by the sample provider rather than from assay-based typing. Samples were obtained from the ongoing ImmuneRACE study (first 160 participants) and from 1,200 or so subjects provided by 6 global collaborators. The repertoires were released in a freely available public database intended as a resource for research on the immune response to SARS-CoV-2. Nearly every sample came with metadata listing a de-identified subject ID, COVID-19 status, age in years and sex. The material from the prospective study consisted of cDNA or gDNA derived from T cells, B-cell-depleted T cells, or PBMCs. The study at large found these results: The quantity of clinical and demographic metadata differed by source and by participant and was supplied without curation.

One collaborating source in Seattle enrolled patients during active infection and followed them longitudinally through the course of disease. Collaborating institutions collected whole blood in K2EDTA tubes following their own protocols. Collaborator samples were shipped for TCRbeta analysis as frozen whole blood, isolated PBMCs, or DNA extracted from either sample type. TCRbeta CDR3 regions were amplified from genomic DNA by means of the immunoSEQ Assay, a bias-controlled multiplex PCR. Concerning the study's data processing: The number of nucleated cells in each sample was estimated from the amplification of reference gene primers within the assay. Sequence reads were collapsed and filtered to measure the absolute abundance of every unique TCRbeta CDR3 rearrangement. For each sample, productive Simpson clonality was calculated as the square root of Simpson's diversity index over productive rearrangements. As stored in TCRdb, this immuneACCESS dataset retains in-frame rearrangements with V and J assigned. A fraction of the clones does not appear; measured against another copy, unresolved V genes explain less than half of the discrepancy, and the remainder lacks a known reason. V and J calls and clone size follow that table, whereas D and trimming were derived from the DNA. Counted in this sample were tens of thousands of clones; 55% to 80% of them appeared once. The ten biggest clones cover approximately 5% of the sample.

Comment on this clone: Which antigen it targets is not known. The input lacks base qualities; no much larger clone sits a single base away.

From a lookup of the germline V gene (reference sequence), CDR1 and CDR2 are LGHDT and YNNKEL. The CDR3 contains 17 residues, cysteine and phenylalanine counted. Only CDR3 DNA is held: 51 bases, read in frame from base 1. V lost 4 bases and J lost 5 bases; the stretch between them is 24 bases long. Sequenced sample: peripheral blood. This clonotype was obtained from a woman in her seventies with COVID-19, enrolled during active disease. The chain is encoded by TRBV3-1 (or the pseudogene TRBV3-2) joined to TRBJ2-7, and TRBD1 may be the D gene, going by 5 matching bases. The CDR3 reads as follows: CASSPSYTAQVWDEQYF. Read as DNA, the sequence is TGTGCCAGCAGCCCCTCATATACCGCACAGGTATGGGACGAGCAGTACTTC.